This TCR beta chain was found in a study of T-cell reconstitution after alpha-beta-depleted transplantation in children. It was with unique molecular identifiers that the TCRbeta library was prepared. MiXCR, run by TCRdb on the PCR reads, gives a single entry per CDR3 protein. Counted here are about half a million distinct CDR3 sequences, roughly an eighth occurring once; the ten biggest clones make up less than 6.5%. The germline CDR1 and CDR2 sequences are LGHNA and YNFKEQ. With V trimmed by 2 bases and J by 5 bases, 7 bases remained unmatched. The CDR3 consists of 15 residues. V and J are TRBV4-2 and TRBJ1-1, with 8 bases aligning to TRBD1. This clonotype was sampled from a human donor who donated a stem cell graft to a child with combined immunodeficiency. The specimen comprised PBMCs from the stem cell graft donor, sampled from the stem cell graft. As DNA, the CDR3 is TGTGCCAGCAGCCAATCCGGACAGGGTGATACTGAAGCTTTCTTT. Protein: CASSQSGQGDTEAFF.